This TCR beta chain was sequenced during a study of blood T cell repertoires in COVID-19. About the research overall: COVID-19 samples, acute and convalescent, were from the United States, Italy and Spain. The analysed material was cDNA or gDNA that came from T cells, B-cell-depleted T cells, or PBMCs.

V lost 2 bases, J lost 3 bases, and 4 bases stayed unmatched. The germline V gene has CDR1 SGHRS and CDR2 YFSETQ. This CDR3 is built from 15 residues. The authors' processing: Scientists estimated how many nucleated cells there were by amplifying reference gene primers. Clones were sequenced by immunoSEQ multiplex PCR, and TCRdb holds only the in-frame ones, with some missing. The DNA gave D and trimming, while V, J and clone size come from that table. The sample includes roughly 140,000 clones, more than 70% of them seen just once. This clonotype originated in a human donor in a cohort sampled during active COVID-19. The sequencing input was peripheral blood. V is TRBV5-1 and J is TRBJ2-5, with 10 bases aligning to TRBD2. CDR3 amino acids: CASSFQRGGEETQYF. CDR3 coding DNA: TGCGCCAGCAGCTTCCAGCGGGGGGGCGAAGAGACCCAGTACTTC.